The 19 T cell receptor beta chains in this list originate from one sample, sequenced in a study of T cells in Graves' hyperthyroidism and ophthalmopathy. Amplified TCR beta CDR3 regions derived from RNA transcripts. An initial round of RT-PCR targeting the TCR CDR3 relied on the HTBI primer set. TCRdb reprocessed the multiplex PCR reads via MiXCR and lists one record per CDR3 protein. The sample lists 620,000 or so distinct CDR3 sequences, 14% occurring once. Sequenced sample: blood. Receptor source: a woman between 45 and 60 years old with Graves' ophthalmopathy.

For the CDR3, the DNA is TGTGCCATCAGTGACGGCCTAGCGGTGAACAATGAGCAGTTCTTC. Its translation: CAISDGLAVNNEQFF. The chain is built from TRBV10-3 and TRBJ2-1; 7 bases are a match to TRBD2. Germline-derived CDR1 and CDR2 are ENHRY and SYGVKD. The CDR3 sequence is 15 residues long. V lost 3 bases and J lost 5; bases outside the gene matches: 7.

This chain joins TRBV25-1 and TRBJ1-5; D remains unclear. Germline V lookup: CDR1 MGHDK, CDR2 SYGVNS. Trimming cost V 4 bases and J 0 bases, with 10 bases left between them. The CDR3 totals 15 residues. In DNA form, the CDR3 reads TGTGCCAGCAGTGGTCTGGGGTCTAGCAATCAGCCCCAGCATTTT. Residues: CASSGLGSSNQPQHF.

Regarding this clonotype: It may be a read error: a sequence one base away is much more abundant. The chain is built from TRBV4-3 and TRBJ2-5, with D maybe TRBD2 (7 bases). The germline V gene has CDR1 LGHNA and CDR2 YSLEER. The CDR3 sequence is 15 residues long. Deletions cut 0 bases from V and 4 bases from J, with 12 bases between. CDR3: CASSQDGRGGETQYF. The CDR3 bases are TGCGCCAGCAGCCAAGATGGTAGGGGGGGAGAGACCCAGTACTTC.

There are many counts of this clonotype. The chain combines TRBV20-1 with TRBJ2-1; 14 bases align to TRBD2. The CDR3 extends over 16 amino acids. J was trimmed by 0 bases and V by 6 bases; bases with no gene match: 4. CDR1 is DFQATT and CDR2 is SNEGSKA in the germline V gene (reference sequence). Written as DNA, the CDR3 is TGCAGTGCGCAGGGACTAGCGGGAGTCTCCTACAATGAGCAGTTCTTC. This encodes CSAQGLAGVSYNEQFF.

This clonotype was found a few times. J is TRBJ1-2 and V is TRBV6-2 or TRBV6-3; possibly TRBD1 for D (6 bases). Trimming took off 0 bases at V and 2 bases at J, with 13 bases between the two ends. Germline V gene sequence: CDR1 MNHEY, CDR2 SVGEGT. The CDR3 loop spans 16 amino acids. CDR3 region: CASSYSLQGENYGYTF. DNA of the CDR3: TGTGCCAGCAGTTACTCGTTACAGGGAGAGAACTATGGCTACACCTTC.

The chain joins TRBV4-2 to TRBJ1-3; D gene unclear. This CDR3 has 15 residues. Germline V gene data show CDR1 as LGHNA and CDR2 as YNFKEQ. With 0 bases removed from V and 3 bases from J, the gap between germline ends came to 9 bases. CDR3 in amino acids: CASSQDLTSGNTIYF. CDR3 nucleotide sequence: TGTGCCAGCAGCCAAGATCTTACAAGTGGAAACACCATATATTTT.

In this sample, this clonotype turned up a few times. The V and J genes are TRBV27 and TRBJ2-7; TRBD1 matches 7 bases. Trimming removed 5 bases from V and 1 base from J; junction bases left unmatched: 17. The germline CDR1 and CDR2 sequences are MNHEY and SMNVEV (reference sequence). The CDR3 length is 18 residues. CDR3 DNA: TGTGCCAGCAGTCGCAAAGGGACAGTATTACTCCCTTCCTACGAGCAGTACTTC. Amino acid sequence: CASSRKGTVLLPSYEQYF.

This clonotype has a count of ten or more. This sequence joins TRBV7-8 and TRBJ2-1, with 10 nucleotides matching TRBD1. Germline lookup yields CDR1 SGHVS and CDR2 FQNEAQ. The V gene end was trimmed by 5 bases and the J gene end by 0 bases; junction bases not matched to a gene: 7. The CDR3 contains 17 residues. CDR3 bases: TGTGCCAGCAGCAACCCCCGGGACAGGGGCTCCTACAATGAGCAGTTCTTC. As protein: CASSNPRDRGSYNEQFF.

This clonotype was counted a few times. The chain combines TRBV27 with TRBJ1-6, with TRBD1 identical over 7 bases. After removal of 6 bases from V and 10 bases from J, the junction contained 9 bases not matched to a gene. Per the germline V gene, CDR1 is MNHEY and CDR2 is SMNVEV (reference sequence). CDR3 length equals 14 residues. The CDR3 nucleotides read TGTGCCAGCAGCCGACAGGGAGGGTTCTCACCCCTCCACTTT. Residues: CASSRQGGFSPLHF.

This clonotype was counted ten times or more. The V call is TRBV2, the J call TRBJ2-7, with D maybe TRBD1 (6 bases). Trimming shortened V by 8 bases and J by 2 bases, and 16 bases separated the two germline ends. This CDR3 has 14 residues. Germline V gene lookup returns CDR1 SNHLY and CDR2 FYNNEI. CDR3 residues: CASHREISTYEQYF. Written as DNA, the CDR3 is TGTGCCAGCCACAGGGAAATAAGCACCTACGAGCAGTACTTC.

In this sample, this clonotype turned up a few times. The rearrangement joins TRBV30 to TRBJ1-1; D unclear. Germline CDR1 GTSNPN, CDR2 SVGIG (reference sequence). The length of the CDR3 is 11 residues. Trimming removed 0 bases at V and 8 bases at J, with 7 bases between. In DNA, the CDR3 is TGTGCCTGGAGTGTACTCAGGGAAGCTTTCTTT. As protein: CAWSVLREAFF.

The chain couples TRBV5-1 to TRBJ2-5, with D possibly TRBD2 on 6 matching bases. The CDR3 covers 14 residues. CDR1 SGHRS and CDR2 YFSETQ come from the germline V gene. V was trimmed by 0 bases and J by 5 bases, leaving 11 bases between them. The DNA of the CDR3 is TGCGCCAGCAGCTTGGACCCAGGGAGGGAGACCCAGTACTTC. It specifies CASSLDPGRETQYF.

This clonotype was counted ten times or more. The chain is built from TRBV7-2 and TRBJ2-7, with D perhaps given as TRBD1 or TRBD2 (6 bases each). The CDR3 runs 15 residues. Germline V gene lookup returns CDR1 SGHTA and CDR2 FQGNSA. The V end lost 1 base, the J end lost 2 bases, and 12 bases lay between the germline ends. CDR3 residues: CASSLGGGYAYEQYF. CDR3 DNA: TGTGCCAGCAGCTTAGGAGGGGGGTATGCCTACGAGCAGTACTTC.

This rearrangement joins TRBV20-1 to TRBJ2-2; 13 bases fit TRBD2. CDR1 and CDR2 from the germline V gene are DFQATT and SNEGSKA (reference sequence). J was trimmed by 0 bases and V by 0 bases; bases with no gene match: 4. This CDR3 region has 18 residues. The CDR3 nucleotides are TGCAGTGCTAGAGATCCCGGGACTAGCGGGACGAACACCGGGGAGCTGTTTTTT. Translating gives CSARDPGTSGTNTGELFF.

This clonotype was observed at least ten times. The CDR3 DNA follows: TGTGCCAGCAGTCCCTTTGTGAGTACCTATGGCTACACCTTC. It yields the protein CASSPFVSTYGYTF. The rearrangement joins TRBV12-3 or TRBV12-4 to TRBJ1-2; D uncertain. The CDR3 is 14 residues long. Deletions cut 5 bases from V and 4 bases from J, with 14 bases between.

This chain links TRBV4-1 with TRBJ2-3; TRBD1 aligns across 7 bases. Trimming removed 3 bases from V and 2 bases from J; junction bases left unmatched: 8. CDR1 MGHRA and CDR2 YSYEKL come from the germline V gene. This CDR3 spans 16 amino acids. CDR3 bases: TGCGCCAGCAGCCAGAACTTGGACAGGACCACAGATACGCAGTATTTT. Its protein is CASSQNLDRTTDTQYF.

This clonotype was recorded at least ten times. V usage is TRBV11-3 and J usage is TRBJ1-1; D might be TRBD1 (5 bases). There are 17 residues in the CDR3. The V end lost 5 bases, the J end lost 1 base, and 20 bases lay between the germline ends. Germline CDR1 reads SGHNT; CDR2 reads YENEEA. The chain's CDR3 is CASSIAPGRSGNTEAFF. The CDR3 DNA reads as TGTGCCAGCAGCATAGCACCGGGGCGATCGGGGAACACTGAAGCTTTCTTT. The full variable domain, with the rest looked up from reference TRBV11-3 and TRBJ1-1, is EAGVVQSPRYKIIEKKQPVAFWCNPISGHNTLYWYLQNLGQGPELLIRYENEEAVDDSQLPKDRFSAERLKGVDSTLKIQPAELGDSAVYLCASSIAPGRSGNTEAFFGQGTRLTVV.

Turning to this clonotype: One end of the junction does not line up with germline, which may come from a read error. The gene calls are TRBV2 and TRBJ1-1; 9 bases match TRBD1. The CDR3 totals 15 residues. CDR1 and CDR2 (germline): SNHLY, FYNNEI. CDR3 in amino acids: CASRRGQGRFTGAFF. The DNA for the CDR3 is TGTGCCAGCAGGAGGGGACAGGGAAGGTTCACTGGAGCTTTCTTT.

The sample holds many counts of this clonotype. This chain links TRBV5-1 with TRBJ2-7; no clear D. Between the trimmed V and J ends, which lost 5 bases and 4 bases, there was a span of 7 bases. CDR3 length: 11 residues. Germline-derived CDR1 and CDR2 are SGHRS and YFSETQ. This CDR3 reads CASRAGYEQYF. CDR3 nucleotides: TGCGCCAGCAGAGCTGGTTACGAGCAGTACTTC.